This TCR beta chain was captured by sequencing in a study of OX40 agonist ivuxolimab in advanced cancers. As for the study more broadly: Ivuxolimab was a fully human IgG2 agonistic monoclonal antibody targeting the costimulatory receptor OX40 (CD134). The purpose of peripheral TCRbeta sequencing was to test whether ivuxolimab changed TCR sequence diversity and led to clonal T-cell expansion. The dose-escalation cohort was roughly 83% male with a mean age of about 54 years, ranging from roughly 23 to 90. Intravenous ivuxolimab was administered to patients every 2 weeks at six dose levels: 0.01, 0.1, 0.3, 1.5, 3 and 10 mg/kg. Prior anti-PD-1, anti-PD-L1 or anti-CTLA-4 therapy was permitted, and approximately 40% of dose-escalation patients had received checkpoint inhibitors. The paper describes the monotherapy dose-escalation part (N = 52 patients) of the phase I trial of ivuxolimab. Partial responses occurred in three dose-escalation patients: two with cutaneous melanoma and one with hepatocellular carcinoma. Of the 50 to 55 dose-escalation patients, hepatocellular carcinoma was present in around 20, melanoma in approximately 15, renal cell carcinoma in 9 and head and neck cancer in 9.

Beyond this particular receptor, the publication reports: Low levels of normalized T-cell clonal expansion were also seen in some patients who did not respond. At doses of 0.1 to 3.0 mg/kg, clonal expansion of both CD4+ and CD8+ T cells in blood was seen between baseline and week 6. In the 0.1-3.0 mg/kg groups, partial responders had among the lowest normalized peripheral clonal expansion, particularly in CD8+ T cells. Which antigens the clonally expanded peripheral T cells were specific for was not determined. After ivuxolimab, expanded clones were on average more numerous among CD8+ T cells than among CD4+ T cells.

Patients with autoimmune disease history or receiving systemic immunosuppression were excluded from the trial. Peripheral blood for TCR sequencing was collected from all dose cohorts at baseline, on cycle 4 day 1, and on cycle 7 day 1. Samples came from an open-label, multicenter, first-in-human phase I dose-escalation trial of ivuxolimab. Adults with locally advanced or metastatic head and neck squamous cell, hepatocellular, melanoma or renal cell carcinoma were enrolled in the trial. Before TCR sequencing, CD4+ and CD8+ T cells were separately sorted from peripheral blood. Genomic DNA was extracted from sorted cells for sequencing of the TCRbeta CDR3 region. The immunoSEQ Assay was used for sequencing of TCRbeta CDR3 regions. TCRdb retrieved this table from immuneACCESS and kept in-frame rearrangements only. Not all clones are present; in checked studies, unresolved V genes account for under half, and no reason is known for the remainder. The sample table shows about 95,000 clones, and roughly nine tenths are seen once. Approximately 0.35% of the sample is in the top ten clones.

Trimming at the junction amounts to 4 bases on V and 0 bases on J, and the germline ends lie 8 bases apart. The CDR3 runs 13 residues from the cysteine to the phenylalanine. Only CDR3 DNA is held: 39 bases, read in frame from base 1. The germline V gene (reference sequence) supplies CDR1 SGHNT and CDR2 YYREEE. In the case of this clone: Its antigen is currently not known. Within one base of it there is no much larger clone, and no base qualities were kept.

This sample comprised CD4+ or CD8+ T cells sorted from blood, obtained in a trial of the OX40 agonist ivuxolimab. The sequence was collected from an adult with an advanced solid tumor such as melanoma, head and neck, liver or kidney cancer. The chain links TRBV5-4 with TRBJ2-7; no confident D gene assignment can be made. The DNA reads as follows: TGTGCCAGCAGCATGCAGTTCTCCTACGAGCAGTACTTC. Translated, this gives CASSMQFSYEQYF.